The rows below give T cell receptor beta chains drawn from one sample of a study of T cells in Graves' hyperthyroidism and ophthalmopathy. A single record per CDR3 protein comes from TCRdb applying MiXCR to the multiplex PCR reads. The table includes about 380,000 distinct CDR3 sequences, 14% detected once. Source material: blood. These receptors all stem from a woman in her sixties or seventies with Graves' hyperthyroidism. The CDR3 runs from the conserved cysteine through the conserved F or W. Each record gives: J gene, clone size, V gene, D gene, CDR3 DNA, CDR3 protein. D genes are given only for firm matches. Clone size is shown for a subset of rows, as once, few, many or a class of expanded clone.

j_call: TRBJ1-4
clone_size: NA
v_call: TRBV7-9
d_call: NA
cdr3_nt: TGTGCCAGCAGCTTAGCGCTTGGCTTTCCTAATGAAAAACTGTTTTTT
cdr3_aa: CASSLALGFPNEKLFF

j_call: TRBJ2-4
clone_size: few
v_call: TRBV7-3
d_call: NA
cdr3_nt: TGTGCCAGCAGCTTAGAGGGGGTTGGGAACATTCAGTACTTC
cdr3_aa: CASSLEGVGNIQYF

j_call: TRBJ1-2
clone_size: NA
v_call: TRBV29-1
d_call: NA
cdr3_nt: TGCAGCGTCCCCCCCCGGGGGAGTTATGGCTACACCTTC
cdr3_aa: CSVPPRGSYGYTF

j_call: TRBJ2-7
clone_size: many
v_call: TRBV13
d_call: TRBD1
cdr3_nt: TGTGCCAGCAACCGGGCAGGGACAGTTTTCTACGAGCAGTACTTC
cdr3_aa: CASNRAGTVFYEQYF

j_call: TRBJ2-5
clone_size: NA
v_call: TRBV19
d_call: TRBD2
cdr3_nt: TGTGCCAGTAGTATAGATCGTGGGGGGGGAGAGACCCAGTACTTC
cdr3_aa: CASSIDRGGGETQYF

j_call: TRBJ2-7
clone_size: many
v_call: TRBV27
d_call: NA
cdr3_nt: TGTGCCAGCAGTTCCAGGGTTGCGGGACGGGAGCAGTACTTC
cdr3_aa: CASSSRVAGREQYF

j_call: TRBJ1-2
clone_size: NA
v_call: TRBV20-1
d_call: TRBD1
cdr3_nt: TGCAGTGCTAGCTTAACCGGGACAGGGACCTATGGCTACACCTTC
cdr3_aa: CSASLTGTGTYGYTF

j_call: TRBJ2-2
clone_size: many
v_call: TRBV27
d_call: NA
cdr3_nt: TGTGCCAGCAGTAGGACGACCGGGGAGCTGTTTTTT
cdr3_aa: CASSRTTGELFF

j_call: TRBJ2-3
clone_size: NA
v_call: TRBV11-2
d_call: NA
cdr3_nt: TGTGCCAGCAGCTTAATGGGGGGCGACCCGACAGATACGCAGTATTTT
cdr3_aa: CASSLMGGDPTDTQYF

j_call: TRBJ2-7
clone_size: many
v_call: TRBV7-2
d_call: TRBD2
cdr3_nt: TGTGCCAGCAGCCCACCTAGCGGGCTTTCCTACGAGCAGTACTTC
cdr3_aa: CASSPPSGLSYEQYF

j_call: TRBJ2-7
clone_size: NA
v_call: TRBV7-9
d_call: NA
cdr3_nt: TGTGCCAGCAGCCCAGGCCGAATCGAGCAGTACTTC
cdr3_aa: CASSPGRIEQYF

j_call: TRBJ2-7
clone_size: many
v_call: TRBV28
d_call: NA
cdr3_nt: TGTGCCAGCAAAGATCCTACGATAAGCTCCTACGAGCAGTACTTC
cdr3_aa: CASKDPTISSYEQYF

j_call: TRBJ1-1
clone_size: many
v_call: TRBV5-4
d_call: TRBD1
cdr3_nt: TGTGCCAGCGGAGGAGGGGAGGGGGCCAGATTGGCTTTCTTT
cdr3_aa: CASGGGEGARLAFF

j_call: TRBJ2-3
clone_size: NA
v_call: TRBV30
d_call: NA
cdr3_nt: TGTGCCTGGAGGGGAGGGGCAGGGGCAGATACGCAGTATTTT
cdr3_aa: CAWRGGAGADTQYF

j_call: TRBJ2-5
clone_size: NA
v_call: TRBV5-1
d_call: NA
cdr3_nt: TGCGCCAGCAGCGCTTGGGGGGGCGCGGGAGAGACCCAGTACTTC
cdr3_aa: CASSAWGGAGETQYF

j_call: TRBJ1-2
clone_size: many
v_call: TRBV5-4
d_call: TRBD1
cdr3_nt: TGTGCCAGCAGCTTGCCGGGACAGGGTGTCTATGGCTACACCTTC
cdr3_aa: CASSLPGQGVYGYTF

j_call: TRBJ2-1
clone_size: many
v_call: TRBV30
d_call: NA
cdr3_nt: TGTGCCTGGAGTGTACCTGGACAGCAGTTCTTC
cdr3_aa: CAWSVPGQQFF

j_call: TRBJ2-5
clone_size: NA
v_call: TRBV5-5
d_call: NA
cdr3_nt: TGTGCCAGCAGCTCCCCAGGAGGGTGGGTGGAGACCCAGTACTTC
cdr3_aa: CASSSPGGWVETQYF

j_call: TRBJ2-7
clone_size: NA
v_call: TRBV27
d_call: NA
cdr3_nt: TGTGCCAGCAGTTTAAGACTGGACTCCTACGAGCAGTACTTC
cdr3_aa: CASSLRLDSYEQYF

j_call: TRBJ1-3
clone_size: few
v_call: TRBV19
d_call: NA
cdr3_nt: TGTGCCAGCGAAAGGACCGACAGCTCTGGAAACACCATATATTTT
cdr3_aa: CASERTDSSGNTIYF

j_call: TRBJ1-1
clone_size: many
v_call: TRBV12-3/TRBV12-4
d_call: NA
cdr3_nt: TGTGCCAGCAGTCCGCAACTGACGGGAGAAGCTTTCTTT
cdr3_aa: CASSPQLTGEAFF

j_call: TRBJ2-1
clone_size: NA
v_call: TRBV7-9
d_call: NA
cdr3_nt: TGTGCCAGCAGCTACTTGGACTTCACCAGGGGCAATGAGCAGTTCTTC
cdr3_aa: CASSYLDFTRGNEQFF

j_call: TRBJ1-1
clone_size: many
v_call: TRBV29-1
d_call: NA
cdr3_nt: TGCAGCGTTGCGGCAACAGGGAACATGAACACTGAAGCTTTCTTT
cdr3_aa: CSVAATGNMNTEAFF

j_call: TRBJ1-3
clone_size: NA
v_call: TRBV20-1
d_call: NA
cdr3_nt: TGCAGTGCTAGAGATCGGGGGGCTGGAAACACCATATATTTT
cdr3_aa: CSARDRGAGNTIYF